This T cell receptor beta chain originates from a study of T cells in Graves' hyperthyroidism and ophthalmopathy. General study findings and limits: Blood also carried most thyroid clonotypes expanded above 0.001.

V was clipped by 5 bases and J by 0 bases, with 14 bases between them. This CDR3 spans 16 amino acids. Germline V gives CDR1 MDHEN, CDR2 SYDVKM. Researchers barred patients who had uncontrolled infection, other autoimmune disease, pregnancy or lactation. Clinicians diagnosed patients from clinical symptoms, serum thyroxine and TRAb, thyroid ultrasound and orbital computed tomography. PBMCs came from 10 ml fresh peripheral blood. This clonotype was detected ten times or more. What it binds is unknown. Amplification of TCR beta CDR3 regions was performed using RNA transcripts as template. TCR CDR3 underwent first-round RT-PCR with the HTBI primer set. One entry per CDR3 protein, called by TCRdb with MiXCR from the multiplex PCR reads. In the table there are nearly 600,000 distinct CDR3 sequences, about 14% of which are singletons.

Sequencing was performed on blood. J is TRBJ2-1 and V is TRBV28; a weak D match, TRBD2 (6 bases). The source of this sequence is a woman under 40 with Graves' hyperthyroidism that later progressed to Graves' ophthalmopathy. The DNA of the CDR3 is TGTGCCAGCAGTCTTACCCTGACTAGCTCCTACAATGAGCAGTTCTTC. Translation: CASSLTLTSSYNEQFF.